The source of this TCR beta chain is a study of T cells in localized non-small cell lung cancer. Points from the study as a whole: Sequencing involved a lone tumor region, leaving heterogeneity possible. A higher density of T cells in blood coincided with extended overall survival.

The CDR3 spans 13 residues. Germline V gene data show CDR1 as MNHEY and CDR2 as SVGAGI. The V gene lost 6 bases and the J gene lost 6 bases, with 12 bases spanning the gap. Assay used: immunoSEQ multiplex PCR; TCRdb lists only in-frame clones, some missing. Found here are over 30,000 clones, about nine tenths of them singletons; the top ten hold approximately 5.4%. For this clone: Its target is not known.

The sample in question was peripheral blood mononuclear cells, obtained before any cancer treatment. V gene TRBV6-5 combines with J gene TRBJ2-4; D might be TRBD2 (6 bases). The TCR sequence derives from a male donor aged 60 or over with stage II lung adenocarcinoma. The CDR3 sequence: CASSPGLANIQYF. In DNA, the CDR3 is TGTGCCAGCAGCCCGGGACTGGCAAACATTCAGTACTTC.